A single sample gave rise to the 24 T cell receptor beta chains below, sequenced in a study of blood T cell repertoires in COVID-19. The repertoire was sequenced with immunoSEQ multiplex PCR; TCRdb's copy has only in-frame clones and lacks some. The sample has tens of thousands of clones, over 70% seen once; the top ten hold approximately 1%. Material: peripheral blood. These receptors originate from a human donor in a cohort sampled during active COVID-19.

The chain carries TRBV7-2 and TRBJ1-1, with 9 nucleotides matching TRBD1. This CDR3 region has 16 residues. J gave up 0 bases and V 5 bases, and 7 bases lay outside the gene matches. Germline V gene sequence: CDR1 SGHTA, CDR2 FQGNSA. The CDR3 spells CASSPGQGRMNTEAFF. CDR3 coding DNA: TGTGCCAGCAGCCCAGGACAGGGGAGGATGAACACTGAAGCTTTCTTT.

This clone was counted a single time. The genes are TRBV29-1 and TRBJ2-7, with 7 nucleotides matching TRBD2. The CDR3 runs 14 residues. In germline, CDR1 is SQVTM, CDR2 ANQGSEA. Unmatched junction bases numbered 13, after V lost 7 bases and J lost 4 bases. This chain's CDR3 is CSAGAGSNPYEQYF. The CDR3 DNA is TGCAGCGCCGGAGCGGGATCTAACCCATACGAGCAGTACTTC.

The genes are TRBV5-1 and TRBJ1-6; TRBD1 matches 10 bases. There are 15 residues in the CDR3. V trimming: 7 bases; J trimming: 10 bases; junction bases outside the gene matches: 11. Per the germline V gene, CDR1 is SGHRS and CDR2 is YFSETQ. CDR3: CASAPAGQGLSPLHF. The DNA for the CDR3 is TGCGCCAGCGCTCCAGCGGGACAGGGGCTCTCACCCCTCCACTTT.

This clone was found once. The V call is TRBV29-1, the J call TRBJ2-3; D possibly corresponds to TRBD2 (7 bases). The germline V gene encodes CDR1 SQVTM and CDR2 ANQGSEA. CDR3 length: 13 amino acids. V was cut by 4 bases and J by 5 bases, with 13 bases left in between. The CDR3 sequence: CSVGGGAGDTQYF. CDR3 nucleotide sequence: TGCAGCGTTGGAGGGGGGGCCGGAGATACGCAGTATTTT.

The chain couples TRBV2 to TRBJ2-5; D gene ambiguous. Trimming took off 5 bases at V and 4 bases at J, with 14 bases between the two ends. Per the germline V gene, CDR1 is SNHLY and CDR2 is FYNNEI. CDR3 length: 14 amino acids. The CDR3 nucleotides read TGTGCCAGCAGTCCCGAGGTTGCCCTAGAGACCCAGTACTTC. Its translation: CASSPEVALETQYF.

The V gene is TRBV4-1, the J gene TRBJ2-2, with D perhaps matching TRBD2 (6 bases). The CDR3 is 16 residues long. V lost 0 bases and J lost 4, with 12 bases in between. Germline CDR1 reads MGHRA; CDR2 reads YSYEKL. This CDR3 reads CASSQDGLAITGELFF. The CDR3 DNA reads TGCGCCAGCAGCCAAGACGGCCTAGCGATCACCGGGGAGCTGTTTTTT.

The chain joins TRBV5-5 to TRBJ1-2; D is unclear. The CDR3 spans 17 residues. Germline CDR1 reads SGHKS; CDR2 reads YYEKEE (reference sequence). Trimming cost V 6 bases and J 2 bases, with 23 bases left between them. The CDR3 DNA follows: TGTGCCAGCAACCTACTTCTTCCGGACCGCGGGAACTATGGCTACACCTTC. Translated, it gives CASNLLLPDRGNYGYTF.

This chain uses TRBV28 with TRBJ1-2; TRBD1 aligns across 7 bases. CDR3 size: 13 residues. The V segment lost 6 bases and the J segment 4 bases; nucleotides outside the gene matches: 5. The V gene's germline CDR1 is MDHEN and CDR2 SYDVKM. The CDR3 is CASSLRGSYGYTF. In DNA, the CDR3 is TGTGCCAGCAGCCTCAGGGGGTCCTATGGCTACACCTTC.

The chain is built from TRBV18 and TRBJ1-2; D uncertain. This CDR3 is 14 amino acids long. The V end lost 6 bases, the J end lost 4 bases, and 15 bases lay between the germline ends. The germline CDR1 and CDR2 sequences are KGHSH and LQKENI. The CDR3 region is CASSRWQEGYGYTF. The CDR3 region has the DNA TGTGCCAGCTCCCGGTGGCAGGAGGGCTATGGCTACACCTTC.

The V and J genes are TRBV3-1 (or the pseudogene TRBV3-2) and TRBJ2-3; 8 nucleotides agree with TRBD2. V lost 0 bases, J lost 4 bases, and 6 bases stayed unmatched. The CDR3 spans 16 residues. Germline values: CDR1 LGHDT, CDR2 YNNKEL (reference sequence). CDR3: CASSQDRSGSADTQYF. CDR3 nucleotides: TGTGCCAGCAGCCAAGATAGAAGCGGGAGCGCAGATACGCAGTATTTT.

The CDR3 sequence: CASSRTSGSVYEQYF. CDR3 DNA: TGTGCCAGCAGTCGGACTAGCGGGAGCGTGTACGAGCAGTACTTC. The rearrangement joins TRBV9 to TRBJ2-7, with TRBD2 matching 13 bases. Germline-derived CDR1 and CDR2 are SGDLS and YYNGEE. The CDR3 is 15 residues long. Trimming took 5 bases from V and 4 from J; bases not matched to a gene: 6.

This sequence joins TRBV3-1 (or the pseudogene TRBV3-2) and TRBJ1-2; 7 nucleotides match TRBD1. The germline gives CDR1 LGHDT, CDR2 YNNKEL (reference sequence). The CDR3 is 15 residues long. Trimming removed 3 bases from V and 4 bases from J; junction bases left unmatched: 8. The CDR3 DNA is TGTGCCAGCAGCCAGAGGGGACAGACTAGCTATGGCTACACCTTC. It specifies CASSQRGQTSYGYTF.

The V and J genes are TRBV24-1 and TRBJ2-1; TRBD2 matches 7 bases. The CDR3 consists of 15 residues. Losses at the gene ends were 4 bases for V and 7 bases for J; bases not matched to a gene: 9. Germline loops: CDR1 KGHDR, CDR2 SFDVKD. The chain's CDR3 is CATSDFAAGVNEQFF. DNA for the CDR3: TGTGCCACCAGTGACTTCGCTGCGGGAGTAAATGAGCAGTTCTTC.

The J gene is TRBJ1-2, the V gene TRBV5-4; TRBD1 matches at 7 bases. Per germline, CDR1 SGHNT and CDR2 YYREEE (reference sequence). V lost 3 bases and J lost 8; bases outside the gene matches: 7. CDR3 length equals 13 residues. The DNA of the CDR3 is TGTGCCAGCAGCTCCGGTGGACAGGAAGGCTACACCTTC. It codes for CASSSGGQEGYTF.

CDR3 residues: CAISDPRLGDRAPHQPQHF. The CDR3 nucleotides are TGTGCCATCAGTGACCCTCGATTAGGGGACAGGGCCCCCCATCAGCCCCAGCATTTT. The rearrangement uses TRBV10-3 and TRBJ1-5; 9 positions match TRBD1. CDR1 and CDR2 from the germline V gene are ENHRY and SYGVKD. V trimming: 3 bases; J trimming: 5 bases; junction bases outside the gene matches: 17. The CDR3 spans 19 residues.

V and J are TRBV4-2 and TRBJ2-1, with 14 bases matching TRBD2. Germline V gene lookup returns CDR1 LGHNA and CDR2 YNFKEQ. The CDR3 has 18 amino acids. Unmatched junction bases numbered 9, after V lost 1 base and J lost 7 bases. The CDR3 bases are TGTGCCAGCAGCCAAGGGGGAGGGACTAGCGGGAGCTGGAATGAGCAGTTCTTC. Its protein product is CASSQGGGTSGSWNEQFF.

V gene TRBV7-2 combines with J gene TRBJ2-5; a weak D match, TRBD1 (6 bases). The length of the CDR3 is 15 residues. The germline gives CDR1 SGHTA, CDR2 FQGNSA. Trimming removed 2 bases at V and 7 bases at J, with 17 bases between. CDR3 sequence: CASSLSGGAAWTQYF. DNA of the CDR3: TGTGCCAGCAGCTTAAGTGGGGGCGCCGCGTGGACCCAGTACTTC. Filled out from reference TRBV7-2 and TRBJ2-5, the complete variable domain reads GAGVSQSPSNKVTEKGKDVELRCDPISGHTALYWYRQSLGQGLEFLIYFQGNSAPDKSGLPSDRFSAERTGGSVSTLTIQRTQQEDSAVYLCASSLSGGAAWTQYFGPGTRLLVL.

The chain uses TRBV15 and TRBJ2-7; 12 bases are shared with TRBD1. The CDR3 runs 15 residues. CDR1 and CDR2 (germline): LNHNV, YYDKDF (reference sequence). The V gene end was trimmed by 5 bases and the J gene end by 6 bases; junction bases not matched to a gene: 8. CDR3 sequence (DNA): TGTGCCACCAGCGGGGGGGGACAGGGGGCGCGCGAGCAGTACTTC. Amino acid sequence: CATSGGGQGAREQYF.

The CDR3 DNA is TGTGCCAGCAGCTTAGCCACAGGAGGCAATCAGCCCCAGCATTTT. Translated: CASSLATGGNQPQHF. This chain links TRBV7-9 with TRBJ1-5; D is perhaps TRBD1 (5 bases). This CDR3 contains 15 residues. CDR1 is SEHNR, CDR2 FQNEAQ, per germline (reference sequence). V lost 0 bases, J lost 2 bases, and 8 bases lay in between. The full variable domain, with the rest looked up from reference TRBV7-9 and TRBJ1-5, is DTGVSQNPRHKITKRGQNVTFRCDPISEHNRLYWYRQTLGQGPEFLTYFQNEAQLEKSRLLSDRFSAERPKGSFSTLEIQRTEQGDSAMYLCASSLATGGNQPQHFGDGTRLSIL.

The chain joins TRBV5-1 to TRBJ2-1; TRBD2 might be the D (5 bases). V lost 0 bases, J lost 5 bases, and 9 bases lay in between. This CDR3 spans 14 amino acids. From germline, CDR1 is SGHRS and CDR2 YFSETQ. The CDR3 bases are TGCGCCAGCAGCTTGGAGCTAGCCGACAATGAGCAGTTCTTC. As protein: CASSLELADNEQFF.

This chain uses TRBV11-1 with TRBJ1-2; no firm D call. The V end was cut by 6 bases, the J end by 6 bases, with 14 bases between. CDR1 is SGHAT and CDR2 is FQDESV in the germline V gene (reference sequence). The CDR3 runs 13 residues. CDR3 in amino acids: CASSHGEADGYTF. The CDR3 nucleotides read TGTGCCAGCAGTCACGGCGAGGCGGATGGCTACACCTTC.

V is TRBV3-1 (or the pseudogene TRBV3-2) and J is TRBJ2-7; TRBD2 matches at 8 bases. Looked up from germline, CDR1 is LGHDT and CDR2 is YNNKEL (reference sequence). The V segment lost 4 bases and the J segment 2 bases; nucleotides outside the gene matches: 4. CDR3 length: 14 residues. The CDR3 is CASSPLAGTYEQYF. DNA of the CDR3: TGTGCCAGCAGCCCCTTAGCGGGGACCTACGAGCAGTACTTC.

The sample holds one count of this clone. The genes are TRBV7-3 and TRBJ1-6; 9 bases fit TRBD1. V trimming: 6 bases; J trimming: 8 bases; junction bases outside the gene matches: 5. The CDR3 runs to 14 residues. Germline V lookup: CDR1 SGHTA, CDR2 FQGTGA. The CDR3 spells CASSSGQGHSPLHF. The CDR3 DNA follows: TGTGCCAGCAGTTCTGGACAGGGGCATTCACCCCTCCACTTT.

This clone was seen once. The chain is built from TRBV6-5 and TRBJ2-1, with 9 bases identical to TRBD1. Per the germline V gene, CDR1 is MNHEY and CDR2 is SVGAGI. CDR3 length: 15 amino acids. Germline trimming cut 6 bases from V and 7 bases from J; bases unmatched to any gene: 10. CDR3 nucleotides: TGTGCCAGCAGCCCCGGGACAGGGCCCAGGAATGAGCAGTTCTTC. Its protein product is CASSPGTGPRNEQFF.